The 22 T cell receptor beta chains below all came from one sample that was sequenced in a study of cytomegalovirus exposure and HLA in healthy donors. The PCR used 60 Vbeta and 13 Jbeta primers. Sequencing was performed with immunoSEQ multiplex PCR; in TCRdb, only in-frame clones are kept and a portion is missing. The table records roughly 98,000 clones, approximately 70% of them present only once. Source material: PBMCs. The receptors shown here come from a man in his fifties or sixties in good health and CMV-seronegative.

The chain couples TRBV27 to TRBJ2-2; possible D gene TRBD1, 6 bases. The CDR3 spans 16 residues. V was trimmed by 1 base and J by 7 bases, leaving 16 bases between them. Germline CDR1 reads MNHEY; CDR2 reads SMNVEV (reference sequence). The CDR3 spells CASSLYMVGGSGELFF. CDR3 nucleotides: TGTGCCAGCAGTTTATACATGGTAGGGGGTAGCGGGGAGCTGTTTTTT.

The J gene is TRBJ1-5, the V gene TRBV7-2; 9 bases line up with TRBD1. CDR3 length equals 15 residues. V gave up 2 bases and J gave up 4 bases; unmatched junction bases: 3. The germline V gene encodes CDR1 SGHTA and CDR2 FQGNSA. The CDR3 region has the DNA TGTGCCAGCAGCTTAAGGACAGGGGTAAATCAGCCCCAGCATTTT. This sequence encodes CASSLRTGVNQPQHF.

The chain recombines TRBV28 with TRBJ1-2; the match to TRBD1 covers 7 bases. This CDR3 comprises 15 residues. Germline CDR1 and CDR2: MDHEN and SYDVKM. After removal of 5 bases from V and 0 bases from J, the junction contained 6 bases not matched to a gene. As DNA, the CDR3 is TGTGCCAGCAGTCCTGGACAGGAACCTAACTATGGCTACACCTTC. Residues: CASSPGQEPNYGYTF.

The chain uses TRBV19 and TRBJ1-5; D is ambiguous. The CDR3 length is 13 residues. The germline V gene encodes CDR1 LNHDA and CDR2 SQIVND (reference sequence). Between the trimmed V and J ends, which lost 6 bases and 2 bases, there was a span of 8 bases. CDR3 nucleotide sequence: TGTGCCAGTAGCTCGAGAGGCAATCAGCCCCAGCATTTT. As protein: CASSSRGNQPQHF.

The V gene is TRBV25-1, the J gene TRBJ2-5; D is possibly TRBD2 (5 bases). Per germline, CDR1 MGHDK and CDR2 SYGVNS. With 0 bases removed from V and 4 bases from J, the gap between germline ends came to 12 bases. CDR3 size: 15 residues. The CDR3 bases are TGTGCCAGCAGTGAATATATGTCGGGGAGAGAGACCCAGTACTTC. This sequence encodes CASSEYMSGRETQYF.

A few counts support this clone. The chain recombines TRBV6-5 with TRBJ1-1; D not certain. V lost 7 bases and J lost 1, with 10 bases in between. Germline lookup yields CDR1 MNHEY and CDR2 SVGAGI. CDR3 length equals 13 residues. The CDR3 nucleotides read TGTGCCAGCATTAAGAACGGGAACACTGAAGCTTTCTTT. Protein product: CASIKNGNTEAFF.

The chain has TRBV5-4 and TRBJ2-3; a weak D match, TRBD2 (6 bases). The CDR3 loop spans 15 amino acids. Trimming shortened V by 4 bases and J by 0 bases, and 12 bases separated the two germline ends. Looked up from germline, CDR1 is SGHNT and CDR2 is YYREEE (reference sequence). The CDR3 reads CASSKGGESTDTQYF. DNA for the CDR3: TGTGCCAGCAGCAAAGGAGGGGAAAGCACAGATACGCAGTATTTT.

On this clone: The junction departs from germline at one end; a sequencing error may be responsible. The CDR3 coding sequence is TGTGCCAGCAGCCTAGACTGGAACACTGAAGCTTTCTTT. Translation gives CASSLDWNTEAFF. This sequence joins TRBV11-2 and TRBJ1-1, with unresolved D. This CDR3 comprises 13 residues. Germline CDR1 is SGHAT and CDR2 is FQNNGV.

This clone was counted a single time. The V and J genes are TRBV29-1 and TRBJ1-2; no definite D call. Trimming took off 4 bases at V and 3 bases at J, with 21 bases between the two ends. CDR3 length: 16 residues. Germline assignment: CDR1 SQVTM and CDR2 ANQGSEA. The CDR3 sequence is CSVVSSGVVRDYGYTF. The CDR3 DNA is TGCAGCGTTGTGAGCTCGGGAGTTGTGAGGGACTATGGCTACACCTTC. The full variable domain, in which reference TRBV29-1 and TRBJ1-2 provide the parts outside the CDR3, is SAVISQKPSRDICQRGTSLTIQCQVDSQVTMMFWYRQQPGQSLTLIATANQGSEATYESGFVIDKFPISRPNLTFSTLTVSNMSPEDSSIYLCSVVSSGVVRDYGYTFGSGTRLTVV.

The rearrangement uses TRBV27 and TRBJ2-5, with 8 positions matching TRBD1. The V segment lost 6 bases and the J segment 1 base; nucleotides outside the gene matches: 7. CDR1 and CDR2 from the germline V gene are MNHEY and SMNVEV (reference sequence). This CDR3 has 15 amino acids. In nucleotides, the CDR3 is TGTGCCAGCAGCCCGAGGACAGGGCTCCAAGAGACCCAGTACTTC. Protein: CASSPRTGLQETQYF.

This sequence joins TRBV11-2 and TRBJ2-7, with D perhaps TRBD1 (6 bases). Germline V gene sequence: CDR1 SGHAT, CDR2 FQNNGV. The CDR3 runs 15 residues. Trimming took 4 bases from V and 1 from J, leaving 14 bases between them. The DNA for the CDR3 is TGTGCCAGCAGCTCCAATTGGGGGCCGTCCTACGAGCAGTACTTC. Its translation: CASSSNWGPSYEQYF.

V usage is TRBV15 and J usage is TRBJ2-7, with 8 bases matching TRBD1. This CDR3 has 14 residues. Germline assignment: CDR1 LNHNV and CDR2 YYDKDF (reference sequence). V was pared by 5 bases and J by 6 bases, with 9 bases of the junction left unmatched. The CDR3 bases are TGTGCCACCAGCCTCGACAGGGGTCGGGGCGAGCAGTACTTC. Translation gives CATSLDRGRGEQYF.

The V call is TRBV18, the J call TRBJ1-5, with D unclear. V was pared by 3 bases and J by 0 bases, with 15 bases between. This CDR3 comprises 17 residues. The germline V gene encodes CDR1 KGHSH and CDR2 LQKENI. Here the CDR3 reads CASSPPDEGYSNQPQHF. CDR3 coding DNA: TGTGCCAGCTCACCTCCTGACGAGGGCTATAGCAATCAGCCCCAGCATTTT.

V gene TRBV7-9 combines with J gene TRBJ1-1; D unclear. This CDR3 is built from 12 residues. The germline CDR1 and CDR2 sequences are SEHNR and FQNEAQ (reference sequence). Trimming removed 5 bases at V and 8 bases at J, with 12 bases between. CDR3 amino acids: CASSPGGREAFF. In nucleotides, the CDR3 is TGTGCCAGCAGCCCAGGAGGGCGGGAAGCTTTCTTT.

This sequence joins TRBV28 and TRBJ1-4; 9 positions agree with TRBD1. CDR3 length: 17 amino acids. The germline gives CDR1 MDHEN, CDR2 SYDVKM. The junction had 11 bases not matched to a gene; V was cut back by 3 bases and J by 6 bases. This CDR3 is CASSFYRDRVVDEKLFF. The CDR3 nucleotides read TGTGCCAGCAGTTTCTACCGGGACAGGGTGGTCGATGAAAAACTGTTTTTT.

The chain joins TRBV29-1 to TRBJ2-7; D gene ambiguous. Germline V gene data show CDR1 as SQVTM and CDR2 as ANQGSEA. The CDR3 covers 12 residues. Trimming removed 5 bases at V and 1 base at J, with 9 bases between. CDR3: CSVQVYSYEQYF. CDR3 in DNA: TGCAGCGTTCAAGTATATTCCTACGAGCAGTACTTC.

V gene TRBV11-3 combines with J gene TRBJ2-1; 12 nucleotides match TRBD2. With 5 bases clipped from V and 9 bases from J, the junction kept 8 bases outside the gene matches. CDR3 length: 15 residues. Germline assignment: CDR1 SGHNT and CDR2 YENEEA. The CDR3 DNA is TGTGCCAGCAGCGGCGGGACTAGCGGGCGTCTTGAGCAGTTCTTC. Protein: CASSGGTSGRLEQFF.

The chain uses TRBV7-9 and TRBJ2-7, with TRBD1 as a possible D gene (5 bases). The germline gives CDR1 SEHNR, CDR2 FQNEAQ (reference sequence). This CDR3 contains 17 residues. Trimming shortened V by 5 bases and J by 4 bases, and 24 bases separated the two germline ends. For the CDR3, the DNA is TGTGCCAGCAGCCCCGCGGTCGGTGGGGCCGCCATTTACGAGCAGTACTTC. Its protein is CASSPAVGGAAIYEQYF.

The CDR3, as DNA: TGCGCCAGCAGCGCCGCGGAGAGGGTGGAGACCCAGTACTTC. Its translation is CASSAAERVETQYF. The V gene is TRBV5-1, the J gene TRBJ2-5, with TRBD2 as a possible D gene (5 bases). The V gene's germline CDR1 is SGHRS and CDR2 YFSETQ. CDR3 length: 14 residues. The germline V and J ends were trimmed by 4 bases and 5 bases, with 15 bases remaining between them.

The rearrangement uses TRBV11-3 and TRBJ2-5; 7 nucleotides agree with TRBD1. The CDR3 is 15 amino acids. The germline V gene encodes CDR1 SGHNT and CDR2 YENEEA. After removal of 3 bases from V and 4 bases from J, the junction contained 8 bases not matched to a gene. This chain's CDR3 is CASSFTGAGRETQYF. The CDR3 bases are TGTGCCAGCAGCTTTACAGGGGCTGGACGAGAGACCCAGTACTTC.

This clone has just a few counts. The chain uses TRBV10-2 and TRBJ2-4, with a weak D call TRBD2 (7 bases). With 3 bases removed from V and 5 bases from J, the gap between germline ends came to 11 bases. Looked up from germline, CDR1 is WSHSY and CDR2 is SAAADI. This CDR3 spans 14 amino acids. The CDR3 reads CASSDPGGENIQYF. DNA of the CDR3: TGCGCCAGCAGTGATCCGGGGGGCGAAAACATTCAGTACTTC.

The chain uses TRBV27 and TRBJ1-5; possible D gene TRBD1, 5 bases. The CDR3 consists of 14 residues. CDR1 and CDR2 (germline): MNHEY, SMNVEV (reference sequence). Trimming took 3 bases from V and 7 from J, leaving 13 bases between them. DNA for the CDR3: TGTGCCAGCAGTTTCGCAGGGTTGGAGCAGCCCCAGCATTTT. Translating it yields CASSFAGLEQPQHF.